A single sample gave rise to the 27 T cell receptor beta chains below, sequenced in a study of T cell clones after liver transplantation. TCRdb keeps only in-frame clones here, not all; method: immunoSEQ multiplex PCR. The repertoire holds tens of thousands of clones, around 85% seen once, with about 8.5% in the top ten. Sample: CD4+ T cells from blood, taken before liver transplant. These receptors were taken from a human donor who received a liver transplant.

The chain recombines TRBV7-2 with TRBJ2-1, with no clear D. Trimming removed 1 base at V and 2 bases at J, with 3 bases between. The length of the CDR3 is 13 residues. Germline CDR1 reads SGHTA; CDR2 reads FQGNSA. CDR3 protein: CASSLGAYNEQFF. DNA for the CDR3: TGTGCCAGCAGCTTAGGGGCCTACAATGAGCAGTTCTTC.

V usage is TRBV7-9 and J usage is TRBJ1-1, with a possible D match to TRBD1 (6 bases). The CDR3 is 13 residues long. CDR1 is SEHNR, CDR2 FQNEAQ, per germline (reference sequence). Trimming removed 3 bases at V and 4 bases at J, with 9 bases between. CDR3 in DNA: TGTGCCAGCAGCTTTCAGGGGATCACTGAAGCTTTCTTT. It translates to CASSFQGITEAFF.

The chain uses TRBV6-1 and TRBJ2-1, with D unclear. In germline, CDR1 is MNHNS, CDR2 SASEGT. Deletions cut 7 bases from V and 4 bases from J, with 17 bases between. The CDR3 runs 15 residues. The CDR3 is CASIFGGGIYNEQFF. DNA of the CDR3: TGTGCCAGCATATTTGGTGGTGGGATTTACAATGAGCAGTTCTTC.

The CDR3 is CASSFGLNTGMNTEAFF. The DNA for the CDR3 is TGTGCCAGCAGCTTTGGACTTAATACAGGCATGAACACTGAAGCTTTCTTT. The J gene is TRBJ1-1, the V gene TRBV5-6; the D gene is possibly TRBD1 (5 bases). V was cut by 2 bases and J by 0 bases, with 17 bases left in between. The CDR3 consists of 17 residues. CDR1 is SGHDT and CDR2 is YYEEEE in the germline V gene. Filled out from reference TRBV5-6 and TRBJ1-1, the complete variable domain reads DAGVTQSPTHLIKTRGQQVTLRCSPKSGHDTVSWYQQALGQGPQFIFQYYEEEERQRGNFPDRFSGHQFPNYSSELNVNALLLGDSALYLCASSFGLNTGMNTEAFFGQGTRLTVV.

V usage is TRBV19 and J usage is TRBJ2-1; D is tentatively TRBD1 or TRBD2 (6 bases each). The V and J ends lost 5 bases and 9 bases respectively, with 20 bases between them. This CDR3 region has 15 residues. Germline V gives CDR1 LNHDA, CDR2 SQIVND (reference sequence). The CDR3 loop is CASSEGGTSPSEQFF. The CDR3 DNA reads TGTGCCAGTAGTGAAGGGGGGACTTCCCCCAGTGAGCAGTTCTTC.

The rearrangement joins TRBV19 to TRBJ2-5, with a possible D match to TRBD2 (6 bases). Germline CDR1 and CDR2: LNHDA and SQIVND (reference sequence). The CDR3 is made up of 16 amino acids. V was cut by 3 bases and J by 5 bases, with 19 bases left in between. This chain's CDR3 is CASSMSYGGVGETQYF. The DNA for the CDR3 is TGTGCCAGTAGTATGAGTTACGGGGGTGTTGGGGAGACCCAGTACTTC.

J is TRBJ1-5 and V is TRBV15; 9 nucleotides match TRBD1. Germline V gene data show CDR1 as LNHNV and CDR2 as YYDKDF (reference sequence). The V and J ends lost 8 bases and 3 bases, in that order; junction bases with no gene match: 14. The CDR3 covers 17 residues. CDR3 bases: TGTGCCACCGAACCCCACAGCGGACAGGGGATCAATCAGCCCCAGCATTTT. Its protein product is CATEPHSGQGINQPQHF.

This chain links TRBV4-2 with TRBJ2-7; 9 nucleotides line up with TRBD1. J was trimmed by 4 bases and V by 4 bases; bases with no gene match: 8. The germline CDR1 and CDR2 sequences are LGHNA and YNFKEQ. This CDR3 has 15 residues. This CDR3 is CASSRGTGLAYEQYF. The CDR3 bases are TGTGCCAGCAGCCGAGGGACAGGGTTAGCTTACGAGCAGTACTTC.

A single count supports this clone. This chain joins TRBV4-1 and TRBJ2-3, with unresolved D. The CDR3 has 16 amino acids. With 0 bases removed from V and 2 bases from J, the gap between germline ends came to 12 bases. Germline V CDR1 and CDR2: MGHRA, YSYEKL. The CDR3, as DNA: TGCGCCAGCAGCCAAGATAATAGTGTCACCACAGATACGCAGTATTTT. Translating gives CASSQDNSVTTDTQYF.

This chain connects TRBV19 to TRBJ1-1, with TRBD1 matching over 7 bases. Germline V gene sequence: CDR1 LNHDA, CDR2 SQIVND (reference sequence). J gave up 0 bases and V 5 bases, and 6 bases lay outside the gene matches. The CDR3 is 15 residues long. Here the CDR3 DNA reads TGTGCCAGTAGTTCCCGCGGGACAGTGAACACTGAAGCTTTCTTT. Its translation is CASSSRGTVNTEAFF.

In nucleotides, the CDR3 is TGTGCCAGCAGCTTACTGCCAGGGGGCGGGGAGGAAGCTTTCTTT. As protein: CASSLLPGGGEEAFF. The V call is TRBV7-3, the J call TRBJ1-1; 8 bases align to TRBD1. The CDR3 loop spans 15 amino acids. The germline V gene has CDR1 SGHTA and CDR2 FQGTGA. V was pared by 2 bases and J by 8 bases, with 10 bases of the junction left unmatched.

V gene TRBV15 combines with J gene TRBJ2-1, with a possible D match to TRBD1 (5 bases). Germline CDR1 and CDR2: LNHNV and YYDKDF (reference sequence). Trimming shortened V by 1 base and J by 1 base, and 8 bases separated the two germline ends. This CDR3 region has 15 residues. This chain's CDR3 is CATSRGGQSYNEQFF. The CDR3, as DNA: TGTGCCACCAGCAGAGGCGGACAATCCTACAATGAGCAGTTCTTC.

This chain joins TRBV7-8 and TRBJ2-7; no clear D. The germline V gene encodes CDR1 SGHVS and CDR2 FQNEAQ. The CDR3 runs to 13 residues. V lost 2 bases, J lost 2 bases, and 7 bases lay in between. CDR3 nucleotide sequence: TGTGCCAGCAGCTTATTTAGAACCTACGAGCAGTACTTC. This codes for CASSLFRTYEQYF.

The V gene is TRBV5-1, the J gene TRBJ2-7; tentatively, D is TRBD2 (7 bases). Between the trimmed V and J ends, which lost 1 base and 5 bases, there was a span of 13 bases. The V gene's germline CDR1 is SGHRS and CDR2 YFSETQ. CDR3 length equals 14 residues. The CDR3 region is CASSLLAGADEQYF. The CDR3 bases are TGCGCCAGCAGCTTGTTGGCGGGGGCGGACGAGCAGTACTTC.

This chain uses TRBV5-5 with TRBJ1-1; D gene ambiguous. CDR1 and CDR2 (germline): SGHKS, YYEKEE (reference sequence). CDR3 length equals 15 residues. Trimming took 1 base from V and 1 from J, leaving 11 bases between them. Written as DNA, the CDR3 is TGTGCCAGCAGCTTGATGGCGTTGCGGAACACTGAAGCTTTCTTT. Translating gives CASSLMALRNTEAFF. Drawing the rest from reference TRBV5-5 and TRBJ1-1, the complete variable domain is DAGVTQSPTHLIKTRGQQVTLRCSPISGHKSVSWYQQVLGQGPQFIFQYYEKEERGRGNFPDRFSARQFPNYSSELNVNALLLGDSALYLCASSLMALRNTEAFFGQGTRLTVV.

The V and J genes are TRBV4-3 and TRBJ2-7, with TRBD1 as a possible D gene (6 bases). With 1 base removed from V and 3 bases from J, the gap between germline ends came to 19 bases. This CDR3 comprises 17 residues. Germline CDR1 LGHNA, CDR2 YSLEER. The CDR3 DNA reads as TGCGCCAGCAGCCAAGCCCTCTCACAGGGTAGGGGCTACGAGCAGTACTTC. It codes for CASSQALSQGRGYEQYF.

This rearrangement joins TRBV4-3 to TRBJ2-7; 7 bases are shared with TRBD2. Trimming cost V 0 bases and J 1 base; bases outside gene matches: 6. Germline values: CDR1 LGHNA, CDR2 YSLEER. The CDR3 spans 16 residues. The CDR3 sequence is CASSQEASGGSYEQYF. CDR3 coding DNA: TGCGCCAGCAGCCAAGAGGCTAGCGGAGGATCCTACGAGCAGTACTTC.

This chain connects TRBV14 to TRBJ2-2, with D perhaps assigned TRBD1 or TRBD2 (6 bases each). The CDR3 totals 16 residues. Germline values: CDR1 SGHDN, CDR2 FVKESK. The V and J ends lost 4 bases and 5 bases respectively, with 17 bases between them. For the CDR3, the DNA is TGTGCCAGCAGCCCCTATCCGGGGGCAGGGACCGGGGAGCTGTTTTTT. Protein product: CASSPYPGAGTGELFF.

V gene TRBV7-2 combines with J gene TRBJ1-2; no reliable D call. Trimming cost V 2 bases and J 8 bases, with 21 bases left between them. The CDR3 runs to 16 residues. Germline V CDR1 and CDR2: SGHTA, FQGNSA. The DNA of the CDR3 is TGTGCCAGCAGCTTAATCGGAGAGGGCGACCCTGGCGGCTACACCTTC. Residues: CASSLIGEGDPGGYTF.

The chain links TRBV9 to TRBJ2-5; tentatively, D is TRBD2 (7 bases). This CDR3 is 16 amino acids long. Germline V gene data show CDR1 as SGDLS and CDR2 as YYNGEE. Trimming removed 7 bases at V and 1 base at J, with 20 bases between. CDR3 nucleotides: TGTGCCAGCCGACGGGGGGCGGGTTGGGGCCAAGAGACCCAGTACTTC. Translating gives CASRRGAGWGQETQYF.

This clone was found once. This chain uses TRBV6-1 with TRBJ1-3, with D unresolved. Trimming removed 6 bases from V and 0 bases from J, with 9 bases in between. Looked up from germline, CDR1 is MNHNS and CDR2 is SASEGT. This CDR3 has 14 amino acids. CDR3 residues: CASSRADSGNTIYF. The CDR3 nucleotides are TGTGCCAGCAGCCGGGCCGACTCTGGAAACACCATATATTTT.

V usage is TRBV29-1 and J usage is TRBJ2-5, with 9 bases aligning to TRBD2. The CDR3 is made up of 14 amino acids. Germline trimming cut 5 bases from V and 2 bases from J; bases unmatched to any gene: 6. In germline, CDR1 is SQVTM, CDR2 ANQGSEA. The CDR3 nucleotides read TGCAGCGTTCGTGTTAGCGGGGGACAAGAGACCCAGTACTTC. Encoded protein: CSVRVSGGQETQYF.

The V and J genes are TRBV7-6 and TRBJ2-1; 10 nucleotides line up with TRBD2. This CDR3 comprises 16 residues. With V trimmed by 4 bases and J by 8 bases, 11 bases remained unmatched. Germline CDR1 reads SGHVS; CDR2 reads FNYEAQ. DNA of the CDR3: TGTGCCAGCAGCTCTTTCTCTAGCGGGAGTTACGATGAGCAGTTCTTC. Its protein product is CASSSFSSGSYDEQFF.

The V and J genes are TRBV28 and TRBJ1-2; D not resolved. The CDR3 covers 14 residues. Trimming shortened V by 5 bases and J by 5 bases, and 15 bases separated the two germline ends. Germline-derived CDR1 and CDR2 are MDHEN and SYDVKM. The CDR3 loop reads CASSGELRRYGYTF. In DNA form, the CDR3 reads TGTGCCAGCAGTGGAGAACTCCGGCGGTATGGCTACACCTTC.

This chain uses TRBV18 with TRBJ1-1, with D maybe TRBD1 (6 bases). The CDR3 spans 15 residues. Germline V gene data show CDR1 as KGHSH and CDR2 as LQKENI. V was cut by 3 bases and J by 0 bases, with 11 bases left in between. DNA of the CDR3: TGTGCCAGCTCACCCTCGGACAGAGTGAACACTGAAGCTTTCTTT. The encoded protein is CASSPSDRVNTEAFF.

The rearrangement links TRBV9 to TRBJ2-3; the D gene could be TRBD1 or TRBD2 (5 bases each). Trimming shortened V by 2 bases and J by 6 bases, and 13 bases separated the two germline ends. Germline V lookup: CDR1 SGDLS, CDR2 YYNGEE. This CDR3 comprises 14 residues. The CDR3 bases are TGTGCCAGCAGCGTTGAGCAGGGACGGGATACGCAGTATTTT. Its protein is CASSVEQGRDTQYF.

The chain links TRBV7-3 to TRBJ2-2; D is perhaps TRBD2 (6 bases). Germline V gene sequence: CDR1 SGHTA, CDR2 FQGTGA. Trimming left V 3 bases short and J 4 bases short, with 15 bases between. This CDR3 is 16 amino acids long. The CDR3 loop is CASSFRHGGGTGELFF. CDR3 sequence (DNA): TGTGCCAGCAGCTTCCGTCATGGGGGAGGCACCGGGGAGCTGTTTTTT.